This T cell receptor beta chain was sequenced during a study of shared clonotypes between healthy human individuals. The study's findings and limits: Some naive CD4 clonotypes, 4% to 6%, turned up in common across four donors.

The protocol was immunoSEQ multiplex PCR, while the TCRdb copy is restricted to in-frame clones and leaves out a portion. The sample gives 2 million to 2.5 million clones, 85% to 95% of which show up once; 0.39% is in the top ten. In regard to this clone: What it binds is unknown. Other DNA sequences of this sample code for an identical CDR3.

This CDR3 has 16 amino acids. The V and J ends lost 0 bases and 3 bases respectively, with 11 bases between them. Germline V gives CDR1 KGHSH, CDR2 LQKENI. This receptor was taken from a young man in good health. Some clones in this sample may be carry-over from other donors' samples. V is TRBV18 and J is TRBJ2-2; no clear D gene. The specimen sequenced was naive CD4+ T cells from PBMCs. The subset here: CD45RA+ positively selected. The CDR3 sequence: CASSPPGRRDTGELFF. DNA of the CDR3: TGTGCCAGCTCACCACCGGGCAGACGGGACACCGGGGAGCTGTTTTTT.